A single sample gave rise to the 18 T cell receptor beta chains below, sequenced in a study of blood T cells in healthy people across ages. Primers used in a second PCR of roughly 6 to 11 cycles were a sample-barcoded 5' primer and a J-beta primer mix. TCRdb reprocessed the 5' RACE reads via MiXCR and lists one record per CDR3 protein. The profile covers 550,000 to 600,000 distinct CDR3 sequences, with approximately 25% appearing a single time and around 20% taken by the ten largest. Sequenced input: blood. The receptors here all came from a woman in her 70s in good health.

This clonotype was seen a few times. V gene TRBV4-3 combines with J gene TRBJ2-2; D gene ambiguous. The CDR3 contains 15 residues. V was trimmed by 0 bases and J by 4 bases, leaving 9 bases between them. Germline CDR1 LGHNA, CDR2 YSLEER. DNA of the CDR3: TGCGCCAGCAGCCAAGATCTCCCGGTCACCGGGGAGCTGTTTTTT. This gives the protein CASSQDLPVTGELFF.

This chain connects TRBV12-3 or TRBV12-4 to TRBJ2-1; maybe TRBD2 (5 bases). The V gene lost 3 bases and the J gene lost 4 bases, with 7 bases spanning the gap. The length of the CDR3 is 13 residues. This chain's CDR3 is CASSFSEYNEQFF. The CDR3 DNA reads TGTGCCAGCAGTTTTAGCGAATACAATGAGCAGTTCTTC.

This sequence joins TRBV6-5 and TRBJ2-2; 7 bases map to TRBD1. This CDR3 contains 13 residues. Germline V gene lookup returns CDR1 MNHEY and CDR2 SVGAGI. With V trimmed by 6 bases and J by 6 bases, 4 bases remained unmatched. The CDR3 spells CASRRQGSGELFF. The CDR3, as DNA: TGTGCCAGCAGGCGACAGGGCTCCGGGGAGCTGTTTTTT.

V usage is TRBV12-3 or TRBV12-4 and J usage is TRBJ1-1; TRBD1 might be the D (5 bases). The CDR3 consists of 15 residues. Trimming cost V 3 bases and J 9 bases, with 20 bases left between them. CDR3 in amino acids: CASSFGSQARGKAFF. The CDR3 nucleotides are TGTGCCAGCAGTTTTGGTTCGCAGGCAAGGGGTAAAGCTTTCTTT.

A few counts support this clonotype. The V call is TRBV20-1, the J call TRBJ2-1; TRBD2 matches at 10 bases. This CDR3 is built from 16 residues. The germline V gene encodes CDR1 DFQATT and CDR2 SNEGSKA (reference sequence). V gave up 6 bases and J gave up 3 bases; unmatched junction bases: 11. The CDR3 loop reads CSAHTASGGNYNEQFF. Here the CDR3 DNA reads TGCAGTGCGCATACGGCTAGCGGGGGAAACTACAATGAGCAGTTCTTC.

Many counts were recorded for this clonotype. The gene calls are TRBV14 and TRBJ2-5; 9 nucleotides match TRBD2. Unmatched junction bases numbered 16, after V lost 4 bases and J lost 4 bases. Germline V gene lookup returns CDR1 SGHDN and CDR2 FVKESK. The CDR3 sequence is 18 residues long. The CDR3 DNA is TGTGCCAGCAGCCCCGACAGAGTGCGGGGGGGAATAGGAGAGACCCAGTACTTC. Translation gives CASSPDRVRGGIGETQYF.

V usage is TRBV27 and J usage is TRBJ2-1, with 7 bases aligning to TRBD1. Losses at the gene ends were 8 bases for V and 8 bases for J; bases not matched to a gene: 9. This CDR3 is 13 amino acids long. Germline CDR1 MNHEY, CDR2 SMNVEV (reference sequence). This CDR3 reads CASRHRGHDEQFF. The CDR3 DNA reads TGTGCCAGCCGGCACAGGGGTCACGATGAGCAGTTCTTC.

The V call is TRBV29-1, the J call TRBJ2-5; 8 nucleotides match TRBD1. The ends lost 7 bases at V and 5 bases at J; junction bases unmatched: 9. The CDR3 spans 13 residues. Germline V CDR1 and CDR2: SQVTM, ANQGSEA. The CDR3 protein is CSALRGQGETQYF. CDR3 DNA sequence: TGCAGCGCCTTACGTGGACAGGGCGAGACCCAGTACTTC.

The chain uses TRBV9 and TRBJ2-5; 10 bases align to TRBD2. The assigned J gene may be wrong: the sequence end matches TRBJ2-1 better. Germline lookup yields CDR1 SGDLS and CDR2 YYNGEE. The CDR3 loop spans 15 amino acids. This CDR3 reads CASSLAGETYNEQFF. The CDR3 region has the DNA TGTGCCAGCAGCCTAGCGGGAGAGACCTACAATGAGCAGTTCTTC.

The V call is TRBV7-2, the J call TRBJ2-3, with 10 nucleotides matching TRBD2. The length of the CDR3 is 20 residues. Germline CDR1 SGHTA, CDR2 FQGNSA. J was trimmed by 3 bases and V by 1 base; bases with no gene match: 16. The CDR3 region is CASSLGALSGGAGRTDTQYF. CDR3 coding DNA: TGTGCCAGCAGCTTAGGCGCTCTGAGCGGGGGGGCAGGTCGGACAGATACGCAGTATTTT.

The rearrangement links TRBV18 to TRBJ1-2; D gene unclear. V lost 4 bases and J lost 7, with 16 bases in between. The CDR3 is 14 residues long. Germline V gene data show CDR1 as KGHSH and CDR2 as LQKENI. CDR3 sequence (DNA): TGTGCCAGCTCACTAGAGATTCAGGATGTTGGCTACACCTTC. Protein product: CASSLEIQDVGYTF.

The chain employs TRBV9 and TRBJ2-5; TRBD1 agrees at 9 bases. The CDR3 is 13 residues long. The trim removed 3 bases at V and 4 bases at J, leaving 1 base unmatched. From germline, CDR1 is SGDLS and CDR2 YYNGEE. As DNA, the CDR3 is TGTGCCAGCAGCGGGACAGGGGCAGAGACCCAGTACTTC. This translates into CASSGTGAETQYF.

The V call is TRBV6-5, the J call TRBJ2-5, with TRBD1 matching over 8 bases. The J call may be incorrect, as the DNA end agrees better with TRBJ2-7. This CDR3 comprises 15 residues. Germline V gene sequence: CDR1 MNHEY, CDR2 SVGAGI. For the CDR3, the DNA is TGTGCCAGCAGTTACTACAGGGGGTTAGCCTACGAGCAGTACTTC. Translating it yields CASSYYRGLAYEQYF.

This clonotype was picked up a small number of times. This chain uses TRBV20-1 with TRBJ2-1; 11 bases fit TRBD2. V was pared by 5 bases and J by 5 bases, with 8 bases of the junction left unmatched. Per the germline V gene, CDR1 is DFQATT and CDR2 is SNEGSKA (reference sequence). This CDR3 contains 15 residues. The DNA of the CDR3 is TGCAGTGCTGCGAGAGCTAGCGGGGGGAACAATGAGCAGTTCTTC. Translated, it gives CSAARASGGNNEQFF.

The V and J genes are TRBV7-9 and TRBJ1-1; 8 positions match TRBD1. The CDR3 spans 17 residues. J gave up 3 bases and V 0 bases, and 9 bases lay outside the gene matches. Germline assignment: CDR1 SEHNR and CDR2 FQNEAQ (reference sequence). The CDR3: CASSLAPTGDYYTEAFF. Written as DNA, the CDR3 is TGTGCCAGCAGCTTAGCGCCGACAGGGGATTATTACACTGAAGCTTTCTTT.

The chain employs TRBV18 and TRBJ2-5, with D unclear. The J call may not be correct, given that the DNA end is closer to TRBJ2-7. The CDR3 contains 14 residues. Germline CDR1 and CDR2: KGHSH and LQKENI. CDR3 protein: CASSPTQVSYEQYF. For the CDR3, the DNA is TGTGCCAGCTCACCAACCCAGGTCTCCTACGAGCAGTACTTC.

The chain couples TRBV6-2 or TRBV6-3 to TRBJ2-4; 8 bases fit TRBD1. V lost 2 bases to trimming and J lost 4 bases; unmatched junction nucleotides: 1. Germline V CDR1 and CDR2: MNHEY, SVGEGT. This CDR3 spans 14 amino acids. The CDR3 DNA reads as TGTGCCAGCAGTTACCGGGACAGGAAAAACATTCAGTACTTC. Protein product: CASSYRDRKNIQYF.

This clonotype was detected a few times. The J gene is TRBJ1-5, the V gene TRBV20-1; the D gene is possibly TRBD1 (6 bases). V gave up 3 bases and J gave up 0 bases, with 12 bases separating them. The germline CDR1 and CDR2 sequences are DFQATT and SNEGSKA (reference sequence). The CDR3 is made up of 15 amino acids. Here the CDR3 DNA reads TGCAGTGCTAGGGACAGACGAGATAGCAATCAGCCCCAGCATTTT. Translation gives CSARDRRDSNQPQHF.